This T cell receptor beta chain was documented in a study of neurological immune-mediated disorders. Study in general: The approximately 34 multiple sclerosis patients comprised around 31 that were relapsing-remitting and 3 that were secondary progressive. Study results and limitations: None of the CDR3 amino acid sequences in expanded clones turned up in more than one subject, which points to private repertoires in all groups. One cluster of related CDR3 sequences contained, by phylogenetic grouping, the repertoires of 18 of 34 multiple sclerosis patients and formed a possible signature.

This clonotype was recorded at least ten times. Its antigen remains unidentified. TCRdb fed the 5' RACE reads into MiXCR, producing one record per CDR3 protein. This sample has around 68,000 distinct CDR3 sequences, with over 4% found just once. A total of 2 million PBMCs stored at -80 degrees C provided the unsorted libraries. Germline V CDR1 and CDR2: MGHRA, YSYEKL. The CDR3 is made up of 13 amino acids. The V gene lost 0 bases and the J gene lost 9 bases, with 9 bases spanning the gap. This receptor was taken from a man aged 50 or older with multiple sclerosis. The sample taken for sequencing was PBMCs. The rearrangement links TRBV4-1 to TRBJ1-5; D not certain. The CDR3 nucleotides read TGCGCCAGCAGCCAAGAAGGTCGTCGGCCCCAGCATTTT. Translating gives CASSQEGRRPQHF.